The 20 T cell receptor beta chains below all came from one sample that was sequenced in a study of T cell repertoires in cytomegalovirus infection. Each CDR3 protein is one row after TCRdb ran MiXCR on the reads. The sample records under 450,000 distinct CDR3 sequences, about 34% being singletons. These receptors lack a known antigen. Sequencing used cultured PBMCs, obtained from culture after CMV antigen stimulation. These receptors originate from a human donor in good health (CMV status not recorded). Some clones in this sample may be carry-over from other donors' samples.

The V call is TRBV6-6, the J call TRBJ1-1, with D unresolved. The V end was cut by 6 bases, the J end by 1 base, with 9 bases between. The CDR3 sequence is 13 residues long. From germline, CDR1 is MNHNY and CDR2 SVGAGI (reference sequence). The CDR3 DNA reads TGTGCCAGCAGGTCCTGGACGAACACTGAAGCTTTCTTT. It translates to CASRSWTNTEAFF.

V usage is TRBV4-3 and J usage is TRBJ2-3; 7 nucleotides match TRBD2. Germline loops: CDR1 LGHNA, CDR2 YSLEER. This CDR3 is 14 amino acids long. With 7 bases clipped from V and 2 bases from J, the junction kept 6 bases outside the gene matches. This chain's CDR3 is CASTTSENTDTQYF. CDR3 nucleotide sequence: TGCGCCAGCACCACTAGCGAGAACACAGATACGCAGTATTTT.

This rearrangement joins TRBV30 to TRBJ2-7; D is perhaps TRBD2 (7 bases). V was trimmed by 0 bases and J by 6 bases, leaving 12 bases between them. CDR1 and CDR2 (germline): GTSNPN, SVGIG (reference sequence). The CDR3 consists of 13 residues. The chain's CDR3 is CAWSVQGGVEQYV. The CDR3 DNA reads TGTGCCTGGAGTGTACAGGGAGGGGTCGAGCAGTACGTC.

The chain employs TRBV12-3 or TRBV12-4 and TRBJ2-7; D is perhaps TRBD1 (5 bases). V shed 3 bases and J shed 5 bases, with 11 bases lying between them. This CDR3 is 13 amino acids long. CDR3 loop: CASSLGRVDEQYV. In DNA form, the CDR3 reads TGTGCCAGCAGTTTGGGCAGGGTCGACGAGCAGTACGTC.

By share, this clonotype ranks as medium-sized (0.01 to 0.1%). The J gene is TRBJ1-2, the V gene TRBV11-2; TRBD1 might be the D (6 bases). Trimming stripped 1 base from V and 7 bases from J, with 7 bases between. This CDR3 has 12 amino acids. The germline CDR1 and CDR2 sequences are SGHAT and FQNNGV. CDR3 protein: CASSLAGAGYTF. CDR3 DNA: TGTGCCAGCAGCTTAGCGGGGGCTGGCTACACCTTC.

This clonotype has just a few counts. The CDR3 DNA sequence: TGTGCCATCACCCCGGGACAGGGCTACAATGAGCAGTTCTTC. Protein sequence: CAITPGQGYNEQFF. The J gene is TRBJ2-1, the V gene TRBV10-3; 9 bases are a match to TRBD1. V lost 7 bases, J lost 3 bases, and 4 bases stayed unmatched. Germline assignment: CDR1 ENHRY and CDR2 SYGVKD. The CDR3 covers 14 residues.

This clonotype was seen only a few times. This chain connects TRBV7-2 to TRBJ1-2, with unresolved D. Germline V gene lookup returns CDR1 SGHTA and CDR2 FQGNSA. The CDR3 totals 15 residues. V was shortened by 0 bases and J by 3 bases, with 11 bases between the two germline ends. In DNA, the CDR3 is TGTGCCAGCAGCTTAGCGCGTGCGACGTACTATGGCTACACCTTC. Its translation: CASSLARATYYGYTF.

This clonotype was observed many times. The chain recombines TRBV7-2 with TRBJ1-5; D gene unclear. CDR1 is SGHTA, CDR2 FQGNSA, per germline. Trimming stripped 0 bases from V and 5 bases from J, with 8 bases between. The CDR3 contains 14 residues. This chain's CDR3 is CASSLAGPDQPQHF. CDR3 in DNA: TGTGCCAGCAGCTTAGCAGGTCCGGATCAGCCCCAGCATTTT.

This clonotype has a handful of counts. This rearrangement joins TRBV7-2 to TRBJ2-3; the match to TRBD1 covers 10 bases. Germline loops: CDR1 SGHTA, CDR2 FQGNSA. This CDR3 comprises 15 residues. V shed 5 bases and J 3 bases; nucleotides not matched to a gene: 5. This chain's CDR3 is CASSGDRGRTDTQYF. The CDR3, as DNA: TGTGCCAGCAGCGGGGACAGGGGACGGACAGATACGCAGTATTTT.

This chain connects TRBV19 to TRBJ2-5, with D possibly TRBD2 on 6 matching bases. V was cut by 4 bases and J by 1 base, with 13 bases left in between. Germline V gene data show CDR1 as LNHDA and CDR2 as SQIVND (reference sequence). This CDR3 region has 15 residues. The DNA for the CDR3 is TGTGCCAGTAGTAGCGGGACTCTGGGCCAAGAGACCCAGTACTTC. This codes for CASSSGTLGQETQYF.

Many counts were recorded for this clonotype. The genes are TRBV7-9 and TRBJ2-2; D is uncertain. CDR3 length: 15 residues. Germline V gene sequence: CDR1 SEHNR, CDR2 FQNEAQ (reference sequence). V was clipped by 6 bases and J by 2 bases, with 13 bases between them. CDR3 in amino acids: CASSRLAVNTGELFF. The CDR3 DNA is TGTGCCAGCAGTCGACTCGCAGTCAACACCGGGGAGCTGTTTTTT.

This clonotype was picked up a small number of times. V usage is TRBV11-2 and J usage is TRBJ2-3, with D possibly being TRBD2 (5 bases). Germline CDR1 SGHAT, CDR2 FQNNGV. V lost 2 bases and J lost 4, with 10 bases in between. The CDR3 is 14 amino acids. This CDR3 is CASSLRLAPDTQYF. In nucleotides, the CDR3 is TGTGCCAGCAGCTTAAGGCTAGCTCCAGATACGCAGTATTTT.

V gene TRBV4-3 combines with J gene TRBJ1-5; perhaps TRBD1 as D (6 bases). Per the germline V gene, CDR1 is LGHNA and CDR2 is YSLEER. V was cut by 0 bases and J by 7 bases, with 13 bases left in between. The CDR3 is 15 amino acids. The CDR3 reads CASSQEWEQGQPQHF. DNA for the CDR3: TGCGCCAGCAGCCAAGAATGGGAACAGGGCCAGCCCCAGCATTTT.

This chain connects TRBV11-2 to TRBJ2-1; D unresolved. This CDR3 has 15 amino acids. The V end was cut by 5 bases, the J end by 0 bases, with 11 bases between. Germline values: CDR1 SGHAT, CDR2 FQNNGV. The CDR3 DNA reads TGTGCCAGCAGCCCGCACCAGAGCTCCTACAATGAGCAGTTCTTC. This sequence encodes CASSPHQSSYNEQFF.

This clonotype was counted many times. The chain uses TRBV7-2 and TRBJ2-3; TRBD2 matches at 12 bases. V was clipped by 5 bases and J by 2 bases; unmatched bases: 5. This CDR3 comprises 16 residues. Germline V lookup: CDR1 SGHTA, CDR2 FQGNSA. The CDR3 nucleotides read TGTGCCAGCAGCATATGGACTAGCGGGACCACAGATACGCAGTATTTT. Protein product: CASSIWTSGTTDTQYF.

The chain recombines TRBV4-1 with TRBJ1-4, with 9 bases fitting TRBD1. Germline CDR1 is MGHRA and CDR2 is YSYEKL. The junction had 4 bases not matched to a gene; V was cut back by 4 bases and J by 1 base. The CDR3 extends over 16 amino acids. The CDR3, as DNA: TGCGCCAGCAGCCTACGGACAGGGGAAACTAATGAAAAACTGTTTTTT. The encoded protein is CASSLRTGETNEKLFF.

This clonotype occurred a few times. The V gene is TRBV6-2 or TRBV6-3, the J gene TRBJ2-1; no firm D call. V shed 7 bases and J shed 4 bases, with 17 bases lying between them. CDR3 length: 15 residues. Germline V gene sequence: CDR1 MNHEY, CDR2 SVGEGT. The CDR3 DNA reads TGTGCCAGCACACAAGATGTGAGCCGATACAATGAGCAGTTCTTC. It encodes CASTQDVSRYNEQFF.

V and J are TRBV19 and TRBJ1-5, with a weak D call TRBD1 (6 bases). The CDR3 loop spans 15 amino acids. Germline V gene sequence: CDR1 LNHDA, CDR2 SQIVND (reference sequence). V lost 5 bases and J lost 5, with 16 bases in between. CDR3 nucleotides: TGTGCCAGTAGTGCGGGACACATCTTAGATCAGCCCCAGCATTTT. Its protein product is CASSAGHILDQPQHF.

This chain joins TRBV24-1 and TRBJ1-5; TRBD1 matches at 9 bases. This CDR3 region has 21 residues. With V trimmed by 0 bases and J by 0 bases, 14 bases remained unmatched. Germline V gene lookup returns CDR1 KGHDR and CDR2 SFDVKD. The CDR3 bases are TGTGCCACCAGTGATTTGGGCCCCCCGGGACAGGGATCGTATAGCAATCAGCCCCAGCATTTT. Protein sequence: CATSDLGPPGQGSYSNQPQHF.

The gene calls are TRBV11-2 and TRBJ2-5; D is ambiguous. Germline V gives CDR1 SGHAT, CDR2 FQNNGV. The CDR3 extends over 17 amino acids. Trimming took 3 bases from V and 4 from J, leaving 21 bases between them. Here the CDR3 reads CASSLRLGPVSGETQYF. Written as DNA, the CDR3 is TGTGCCAGCAGCTTGCGGCTCGGGCCAGTCTCCGGAGAGACCCAGTACTTC.